A single sample gave rise to the 30 T cell receptor beta chains below, sequenced in a study of CD8 T cells in ankylosing spondylitis. TCRdb re-derived calls from the 5' RACE reads in MiXCR, one entry per CDR3 protein. The table includes approximately 220,000 distinct CDR3 sequences, 8% to 11% detected once. The sequencing input was blood, either unsorted or a sorted T cell fraction (not recorded which). The receptors here all came from a male donor with ankylosing spondylitis or in good health (not recorded which).

Of note for this clonotype: This may come from a read error, since a much larger clone is one base off. The chain employs TRBV6-2 or TRBV6-3 and TRBJ1-1; D not certain. CDR1 and CDR2 from the germline V gene are MNHEY and SVGEGT. This CDR3 comprises 15 residues. The CDR3 is CASSYPPSRMAEACF. In DNA form, the CDR3 reads TGTGCCAGCAGTTACCCACCGAGCAGGATGGCTGAAGCTTGCTTT.

This clonotype was detected ten times or more. The rearrangement joins TRBV5-1 to TRBJ2-1; no clear D gene. Germline V gene lookup returns CDR1 SGHRS and CDR2 YFSETQ. The CDR3 length is 14 residues. The V gene lost 4 bases and the J gene lost 9 bases, with 17 bases spanning the gap. The CDR3 nucleotides read TGCGCCAGCAGCCGAATTCAAGTAAACGGTGAGCAGTTCTTC. Translation gives CASSRIQVNGEQFF.

This clonotype was counted between two and nine times. The chain joins TRBV29-1 to TRBJ2-7, with a tentative D call TRBD1 (6 bases). V was cut by 4 bases and J by 9 bases, with 13 bases left in between. Germline CDR1 SQVTM, CDR2 ANQGSEA. The CDR3 length is 11 residues. CDR3 bases: TGCAGCGTTGGGCTAATGACAGGGCAGTACTTC. Translating it yields CSVGLMTGQYF.

This clonotype was detected many times. This sequence joins TRBV20-1 and TRBJ2-7; TRBD1 agrees at 8 bases. Germline CDR1 and CDR2: DFQATT and SNEGSKA (reference sequence). The CDR3 runs to 12 residues. V lost 4 bases to trimming and J lost 3 bases; unmatched junction nucleotides: 2. The CDR3 DNA sequence: TGCAGTGCTACCGGGACAGGCTACGAGCAGTACTTC. Its translation: CSATGTGYEQYF.

This clonotype was detected a few times. The chain is built from TRBV20-1 and TRBJ2-1; 7 bases are a match to TRBD2. Per germline, CDR1 DFQATT and CDR2 SNEGSKA (reference sequence). The CDR3 has 15 amino acids. V trimming: 5 bases; J trimming: 0 bases; junction bases outside the gene matches: 7. CDR3 in DNA: TGCAGTGCTGGGTATCTAGCGGTCTCCTACAATGAGCAGTTCTTC. Its translation: CSAGYLAVSYNEQFF.

Note on this clonotype: With a much larger clone just one base away, this may be a read error. J is TRBJ2-5 and V is TRBV9, with 8 bases matching TRBD2. Germline values: CDR1 SGDLS, CDR2 YYNGEE. V trimming: 1 base; J trimming: 1 base; junction bases outside the gene matches: 6. CDR3 length: 16 residues. The chain's CDR3 is CASSVSTSGPQETQYF. In DNA form, the CDR3 reads TGTGCCAGCAGCGTATCTACTAGCGGACCCCAAGAGACCCAGTACTTC.

The chain combines TRBV6-4 with TRBJ2-2; unclear D gene. CDR3 length: 14 amino acids. Germline CDR1 is MRHNA and CDR2 is SNTAGT. Trimming removed 6 bases from V and 2 bases from J, with 10 bases in between. The CDR3 reads CASRTSPNTGELFF. CDR3 bases: TGTGCCAGCAGGACCTCCCCAAACACCGGGGAGCTGTTTTTT.

This chain links TRBV5-1 with TRBJ2-7; tentative D call: TRBD2 (5 bases). Germline CDR1 reads SGHRS; CDR2 reads YFSETQ. Trimming took off 5 bases at V and 6 bases at J, with 21 bases between the two ends. The CDR3 spans 15 residues. CDR3 in amino acids: CASRTLWESGGEQYF. The CDR3 nucleotides are TGCGCCAGCAGGACCTTGTGGGAATCTGGAGGCGAGCAGTACTTC.

V usage is TRBV20-1 and J usage is TRBJ2-3; 8 bases fit TRBD2. The J segment lost 1 base and the V segment lost 6 bases, leaving 9 bases of the junction unmatched. CDR3 length: 15 amino acids. Germline values: CDR1 DFQATT, CDR2 SNEGSKA (reference sequence). This CDR3 is CSAFERGQGTDTQYF. CDR3 bases: TGCAGTGCCTTTGAGCGGGGGCAAGGCACAGATACGCAGTATTTT.

The chain couples TRBV3-1 to TRBJ1-2; tentative D call: TRBD1 (5 bases). Per germline, CDR1 LGHDT and CDR2 YNNKEL (reference sequence). The CDR3 runs to 14 residues. Between the trimmed V and J ends, which lost 0 bases and 7 bases, there was a span of 12 bases. In nucleotides, the CDR3 is TGTGCCAGCAGCCAAGATCCAGGGACTAGTGGCTACACCTTC. Its translation is CASSQDPGTSGYTF.

This clonotype was seen more than once but under ten times. V is TRBV20-1 and J is TRBJ1-4; the D gene is possibly TRBD1 (6 bases). Per the germline V gene, CDR1 is DFQATT and CDR2 is SNEGSKA (reference sequence). V was pared by 0 bases and J by 7 bases, with 15 bases between. There are 15 residues in the CDR3. CDR3 residues: CSARDRGTPGEKLFF. In DNA form, the CDR3 reads TGCAGTGCTAGAGATAGGGGGACGCCGGGTGAAAAACTGTTTTTT.

This clonotype was counted many times. The J gene is TRBJ1-5, the V gene TRBV5-1; D remains ambiguous. CDR1 and CDR2 (germline): SGHRS, YFSETQ. The CDR3 runs to 15 residues. V shed 0 bases and J shed 3 bases, with 10 bases lying between them. The CDR3 nucleotides read TGCGCCAGCAGCTTGGACCCCAGCCACAATCAGCCCCAGCATTTT. This sequence encodes CASSLDPSHNQPQHF.

This clonotype has a handful of counts. The chain has TRBV28 and TRBJ2-2; D might be TRBD1 (6 bases). Trimming left V 5 bases short and J 8 bases short, with 15 bases between. Germline V gene data show CDR1 as MDHEN and CDR2 as SYDVKM. This CDR3 spans 14 amino acids. CDR3 region: CASSRPGEPGELFF. The CDR3 DNA reads as TGTGCCAGCAGTCGACCAGGGGAACCAGGGGAGCTGTTTTTT.

There are many counts of this clonotype. The chain combines TRBV20-1 with TRBJ1-4, with TRBD1 matching 9 bases. The ends lost 0 bases at V and 9 bases at J; junction bases unmatched: 8. The CDR3 spans 15 residues. Germline CDR1 DFQATT, CDR2 SNEGSKA (reference sequence). As DNA, the CDR3 is TGCAGTGCTAGAGATCCGGGACAGGGAAACAAAAAACTGTTTTTT. Protein: CSARDPGQGNKKLFF.

This clonotype was counted at least ten times. The DNA for the CDR3 is TGTGCCAGCAGCTTGGACACCGGGCCATATGGCTACACCTTC. This translates into CASSLDTGPYGYTF. The chain joins TRBV5-5 to TRBJ1-2; D ambiguous. From germline, CDR1 is SGHKS and CDR2 YYEKEE (reference sequence). The CDR3 runs to 14 residues. Trimming removed 0 bases from V and 5 bases from J, with 11 bases in between. Complete variable domain (other parts from reference TRBV5-5 and TRBJ1-2): DAGVTQSPTHLIKTRGQQVTLRCSPISGHKSVSWYQQVLGQGPQFIFQYYEKEERGRGNFPDRFSARQFPNYSSELNVNALLLGDSALYLCASSLDTGPYGYTFGSGTRLTVV.

This clonotype has ten or more counts. The rearrangement uses TRBV7-2 and TRBJ1-6; D is uncertain. The CDR3 is made up of 12 amino acids. With 3 bases removed from V and 10 bases from J, the gap between germline ends came to 7 bases. Germline CDR1 SGHTA, CDR2 FQGNSA. CDR3 sequence: CASSFWMSPLHF. The CDR3 DNA is TGTGCCAGCAGCTTTTGGATGTCACCCCTCCACTTT.

This clonotype was seen at least ten times. An end of the junction differs from the germline gene, which may be a read error. This chain connects TRBV7-7 to TRBJ2-3; 10 bases agree with TRBD2. Germline values: CDR1 SSHAT, CDR2 FNYEAQ (reference sequence). The CDR3 totals 15 residues. CDR3 in amino acids: CASSKLAGQTDTQYF. The CDR3 DNA follows: TGTGCTAGCAGCAAACTAGCGGGACAGACAGATACGCAGTATTTT.

The chain employs TRBV27 and TRBJ2-2; D possibly corresponds to TRBD1 (6 bases). Trimming pared 2 bases from V and 4 bases from J, leaving 11 bases between. The length of the CDR3 is 15 residues. Germline V gene sequence: CDR1 MNHEY, CDR2 SMNVEV (reference sequence). The CDR3 DNA reads as TGTGCCAGCAGTTTAAGACAGGTCGGCACCGGGGAGCTGTTTTTT. Residues: CASSLRQVGTGELFF.

This sequence joins TRBV23-1 and TRBJ1-5, with D unclear. TRBV23-1 falls under the ORF class, with uncertain function. V lost 0 bases and J 3 bases, leaving 9 bases between the germline ends. This CDR3 contains 15 residues. DNA of the CDR3: TGCGCCAGCAGTCAATCCCAACAGTTCAATCAGCCCCAGCATTTT. Residues: CASSQSQQFNQPQHF.

About this clonotype: An end of the junction differs from the germline gene, which may be a read error. The chain combines TRBV7-7 with TRBJ1-1; D unclear. The CDR3 sequence is 13 residues long. Germline V gene lookup returns CDR1 SSHAT and CDR2 FNYEAQ (reference sequence). CDR3: CASSQSRNTEAFF. In DNA, the CDR3 is TGTGCTAGCAGCCAGAGCAGAAACACTGAAGCTTTCTTT.

This chain links TRBV20-1 with TRBJ1-5; D uncertain. The CDR3 runs 16 residues. Germline assignment: CDR1 DFQATT and CDR2 SNEGSKA (reference sequence). Trimming took off 2 bases at V and 4 bases at J, with 18 bases between the two ends. This chain's CDR3 is CSARLLDALGNQPQHF. CDR3 bases: TGCAGTGCTAGACTTCTGGACGCCTTAGGTAATCAGCCCCAGCATTTT.

This clonotype was seen at least ten times. J is TRBJ2-2 and V is TRBV20-1; D possibly corresponds to TRBD1 (6 bases). V was trimmed by 0 bases and J by 4 bases, leaving 12 bases between them. Germline V gene lookup returns CDR1 DFQATT and CDR2 SNEGSKA (reference sequence). The CDR3 extends over 15 amino acids. CDR3 DNA sequence: TGCAGTGCTAGAGAGTGGACAGACCCCACCGGGGAGCTGTTTTTT. The encoded protein is CSAREWTDPTGELFF.

This clonotype was seen only a few times. The chain joins TRBV12-3 or TRBV12-4 to TRBJ1-1; no clear D gene. The ends were cut back, 6 bases at V and 5 bases at J, with 13 bases in the middle. CDR3 length: 13 residues. CDR3 residues: CASSFTEVTEAFF. CDR3 DNA: TGTGCCAGCAGCTTTACGGAAGTTACTGAAGCTTTCTTT.

This chain uses TRBV27 with TRBJ2-3; TRBD2 is a possible D gene (7 bases). Germline CDR1 and CDR2: MNHEY and SMNVEV (reference sequence). V lost 7 bases and J lost 8, with 13 bases in between. CDR3 length: 12 amino acids. The CDR3 coding sequence is TGTGCCAGCAAAGGGGGGGGCCTTACGCAGTATTTT. Its translation: CASKGGGLTQYF.

This clonotype has ten or more counts. The chain is built from TRBV6-1 and TRBJ2-7; D may be TRBD2 (6 bases). From germline, CDR1 is MNHNS and CDR2 SASEGT. There are 13 residues in the CDR3. V shed 6 bases and J shed 0 bases, with 9 bases lying between them. CDR3 region: CASRDGSSYEQYF. CDR3 in DNA: TGTGCCAGCAGGGACGGGAGCTCCTACGAGCAGTACTTC.

The chain is built from TRBV6-2 or TRBV6-3 and TRBJ1-2; D is unresolved. This CDR3 region has 16 residues. V lost 0 bases to trimming and J lost 4 bases, with 15 bases between them. CDR1 and CDR2 from the germline V gene are MNHEY and SVGEGT. CDR3: CASSYSRDKPIYGYTF. In DNA, the CDR3 is TGTGCCAGCAGTTACTCGCGAGATAAGCCAATCTATGGCTACACCTTC.

The table lists this clonotype with many counts. The genes are TRBV7-2 and TRBJ2-3; D unclear. CDR3 length: 12 residues. Germline values: CDR1 SGHTA, CDR2 FQGNSA. Trimming took 4 bases from V and 1 from J, leaving 3 bases between them. The CDR3 loop is CASSSRTDTQYF. CDR3 DNA: TGTGCCAGCAGCTCGCGCACAGATACGCAGTATTTT.

This rearrangement joins TRBV27 to TRBJ2-7; D remains ambiguous. The CDR3 runs 14 residues. CDR1 and CDR2 from the germline V gene are MNHEY and SMNVEV (reference sequence). V gave up 3 bases and J gave up 1 base, with 10 bases separating them. CDR3 bases: TGTGCCAGCAGTTTTTCTTCCGGATCCTACGAGCAGTACTTC. This gives the protein CASSFSSGSYEQYF.

This clonotype was detected many times. The chain couples TRBV12-3 or TRBV12-4 to TRBJ2-5; 14 bases are a match to TRBD2. CDR3 length equals 17 residues. Trimming removed 6 bases from V and 0 bases from J; junction bases left unmatched: 6. CDR3 protein: CASSLTSGGANQETQYF. The CDR3 nucleotides are TGTGCCAGCAGCCTGACTAGCGGGGGGGCCAACCAAGAGACCCAGTACTTC.

The chain uses TRBV10-3 and TRBJ2-5; 8 positions agree with TRBD2. J lost 2 bases, V lost 0 bases, and 8 bases had no gene match. CDR3 length: 17 amino acids. Germline assignment: CDR1 ENHRY and CDR2 SYGVKD. CDR3 in DNA: TGTGCCATCAGTGAGTCACGGGGTAGCGGGGCACAAGAGACCCAGTACTTC. This translates into CAISESRGSGAQETQYF.